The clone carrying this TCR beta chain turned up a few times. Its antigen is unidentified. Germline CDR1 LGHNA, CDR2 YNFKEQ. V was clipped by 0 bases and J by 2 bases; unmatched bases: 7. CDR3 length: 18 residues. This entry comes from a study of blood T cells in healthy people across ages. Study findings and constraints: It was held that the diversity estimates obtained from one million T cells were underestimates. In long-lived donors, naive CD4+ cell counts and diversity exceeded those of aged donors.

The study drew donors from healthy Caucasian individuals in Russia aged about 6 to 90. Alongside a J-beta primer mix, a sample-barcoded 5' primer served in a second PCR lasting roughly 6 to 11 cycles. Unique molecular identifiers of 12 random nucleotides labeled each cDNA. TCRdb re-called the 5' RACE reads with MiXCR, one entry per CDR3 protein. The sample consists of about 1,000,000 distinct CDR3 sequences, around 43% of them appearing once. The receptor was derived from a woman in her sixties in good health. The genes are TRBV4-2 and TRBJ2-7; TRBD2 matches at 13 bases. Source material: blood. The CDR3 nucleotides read TGTGCCAGCAGCCAAGATCGGGGGACTAGCGGGACTGCCTACGAGCAGTACTTC. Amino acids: CASSQDRGTSGTAYEQYF.